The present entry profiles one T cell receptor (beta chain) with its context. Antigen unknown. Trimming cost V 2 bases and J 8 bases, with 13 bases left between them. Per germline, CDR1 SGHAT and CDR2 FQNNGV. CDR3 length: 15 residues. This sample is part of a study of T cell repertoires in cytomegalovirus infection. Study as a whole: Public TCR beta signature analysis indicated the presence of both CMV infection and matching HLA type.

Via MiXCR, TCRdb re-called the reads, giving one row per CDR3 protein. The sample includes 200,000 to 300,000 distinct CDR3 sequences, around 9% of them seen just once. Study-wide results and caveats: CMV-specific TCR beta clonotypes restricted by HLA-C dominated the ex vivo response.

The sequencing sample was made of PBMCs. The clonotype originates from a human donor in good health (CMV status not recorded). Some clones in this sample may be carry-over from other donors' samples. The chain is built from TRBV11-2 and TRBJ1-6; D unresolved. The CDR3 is CASSLNLVSDSPLHF. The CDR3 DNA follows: TGTGCCAGCAGCTTAAACCTTGTCTCAGATTCACCCCTCCACTTT.